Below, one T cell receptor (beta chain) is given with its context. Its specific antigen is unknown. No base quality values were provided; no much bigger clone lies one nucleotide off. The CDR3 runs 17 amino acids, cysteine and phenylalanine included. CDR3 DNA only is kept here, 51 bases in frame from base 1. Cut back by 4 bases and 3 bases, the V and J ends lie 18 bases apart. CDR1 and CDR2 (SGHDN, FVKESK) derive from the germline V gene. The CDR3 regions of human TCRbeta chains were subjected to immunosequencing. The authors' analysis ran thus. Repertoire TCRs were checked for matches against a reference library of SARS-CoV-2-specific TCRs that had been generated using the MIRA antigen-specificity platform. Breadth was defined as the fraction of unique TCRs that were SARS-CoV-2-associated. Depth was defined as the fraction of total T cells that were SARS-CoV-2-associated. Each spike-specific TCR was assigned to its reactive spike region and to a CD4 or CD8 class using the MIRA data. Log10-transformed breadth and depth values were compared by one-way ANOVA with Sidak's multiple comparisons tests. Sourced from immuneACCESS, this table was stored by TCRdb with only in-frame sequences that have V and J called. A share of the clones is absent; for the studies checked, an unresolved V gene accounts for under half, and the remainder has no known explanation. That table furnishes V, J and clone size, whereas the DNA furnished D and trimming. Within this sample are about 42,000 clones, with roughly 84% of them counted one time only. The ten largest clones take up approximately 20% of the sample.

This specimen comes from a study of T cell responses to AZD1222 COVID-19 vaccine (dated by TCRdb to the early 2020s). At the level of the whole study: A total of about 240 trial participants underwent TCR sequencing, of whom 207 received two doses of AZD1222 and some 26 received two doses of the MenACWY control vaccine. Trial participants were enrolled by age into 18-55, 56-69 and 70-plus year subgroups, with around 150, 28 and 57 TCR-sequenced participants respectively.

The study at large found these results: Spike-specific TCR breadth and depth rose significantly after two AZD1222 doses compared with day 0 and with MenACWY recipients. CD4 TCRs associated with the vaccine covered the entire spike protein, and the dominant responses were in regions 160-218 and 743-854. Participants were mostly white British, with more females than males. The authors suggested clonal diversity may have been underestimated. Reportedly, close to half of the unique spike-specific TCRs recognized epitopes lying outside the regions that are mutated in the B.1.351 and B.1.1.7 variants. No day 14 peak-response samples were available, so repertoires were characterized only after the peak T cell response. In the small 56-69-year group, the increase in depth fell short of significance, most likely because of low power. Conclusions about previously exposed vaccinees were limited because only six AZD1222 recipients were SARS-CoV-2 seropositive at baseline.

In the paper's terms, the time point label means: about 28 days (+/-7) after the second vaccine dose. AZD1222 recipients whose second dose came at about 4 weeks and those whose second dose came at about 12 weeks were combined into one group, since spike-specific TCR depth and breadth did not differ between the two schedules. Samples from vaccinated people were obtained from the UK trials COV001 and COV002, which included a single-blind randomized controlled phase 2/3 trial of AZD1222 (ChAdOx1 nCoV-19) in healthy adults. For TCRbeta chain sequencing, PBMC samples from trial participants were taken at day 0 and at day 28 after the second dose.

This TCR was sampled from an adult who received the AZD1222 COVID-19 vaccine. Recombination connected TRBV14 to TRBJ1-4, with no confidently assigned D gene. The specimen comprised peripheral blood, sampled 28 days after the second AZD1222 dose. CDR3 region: CASSLGRGMRANEKLFF. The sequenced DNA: TGTGCCAGCAGCCTTGGGCGCGGGATGAGGGCTAATGAAAAACTGTTTTTT.